The 5 T cell receptor beta chains below come from one sample, sequenced in a study of blood T cell repertoires in COVID-19. Only in-frame clones appear in the TCRdb table, and some are missing; sequencing was by immunoSEQ multiplex PCR. The sample includes about 130,000 clones, around nine tenths of them seen just once. Input material: peripheral blood. These receptor sequences come from a woman in her 70s with COVID-19, enrolled during active disease.

Only a few counts were recorded for this clone. The chain is built from TRBV15 and TRBJ2-2; D uncertain. CDR3 length equals 16 residues. Between the trimmed V and J ends, which lost 4 bases and 1 base, there was a span of 13 bases. CDR1 LNHNV and CDR2 YYDKDF come from the germline V gene (reference sequence). CDR3 coding DNA: TGTGCCACCAGCACGTCGTTACTGGTGAACACCGGGGAGCTGTTTTTT. Its protein is CATSTSLLVNTGELFF.

This clone came up once. V is TRBV20-1 and J is TRBJ1-2; TRBD1 matches 7 bases. In germline, CDR1 is DFQATT, CDR2 SNEGSKA (reference sequence). The CDR3 is 16 residues long. V lost 3 bases, J lost 4 bases, and 14 bases stayed unmatched. The DNA of the CDR3 is TGCAGTGCTAGTTTACAGGGGTGGGTAGATGGCTATGGCTACACCTTC. It encodes CSASLQGWVDGYGYTF.

The V call is TRBV5-1, the J call TRBJ1-1, with 8 bases lining up with TRBD1. Germline CDR1 and CDR2: SGHRS and YFSETQ. V gave up 4 bases and J gave up 0 bases; unmatched junction bases: 8. This CDR3 is 16 amino acids long. The CDR3 nucleotides read TGCGCCAGCAGCAACCTGGGACAGGCCGTGAACACTGAAGCTTTCTTT. Translating gives CASSNLGQAVNTEAFF.

The V and J genes are TRBV2 and TRBJ2-7; tentatively, D is TRBD1 (5 bases). The CDR3 sequence is 11 residues long. V dropped 6 bases and J dropped 6 bases, with 9 bases sitting between them. Per germline, CDR1 SNHLY and CDR2 FYNNEI. The CDR3: CASRAGIEQYF. The CDR3 region has the DNA TGTGCCAGCAGGGCAGGGATCGAGCAGTACTTC.

This chain joins TRBV20-1 and TRBJ2-7; D remains unclear. CDR3 length equals 11 residues. Trimming pared 0 bases from V and 4 bases from J, leaving 4 bases between. Germline V CDR1 and CDR2: DFQATT, SNEGSKA (reference sequence). CDR3 nucleotide sequence: TGCAGTGCTAGAGACCCTTACGAGCAGTACTTC. Translated: CSARDPYEQYF.